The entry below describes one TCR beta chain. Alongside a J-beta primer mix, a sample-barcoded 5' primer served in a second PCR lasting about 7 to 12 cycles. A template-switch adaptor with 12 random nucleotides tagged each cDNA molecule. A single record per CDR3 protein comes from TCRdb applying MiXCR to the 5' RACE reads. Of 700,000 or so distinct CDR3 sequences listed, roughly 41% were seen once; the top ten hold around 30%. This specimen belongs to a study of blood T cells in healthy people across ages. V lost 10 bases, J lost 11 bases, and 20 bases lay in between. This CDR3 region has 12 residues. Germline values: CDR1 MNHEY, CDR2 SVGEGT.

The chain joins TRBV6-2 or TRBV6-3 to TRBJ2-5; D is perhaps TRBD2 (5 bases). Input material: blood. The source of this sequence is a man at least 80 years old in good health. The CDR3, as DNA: TGTGCCACCAAACGGGAATCCAATGAGCAGTACTTC. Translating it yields CATKRESNEQYF.